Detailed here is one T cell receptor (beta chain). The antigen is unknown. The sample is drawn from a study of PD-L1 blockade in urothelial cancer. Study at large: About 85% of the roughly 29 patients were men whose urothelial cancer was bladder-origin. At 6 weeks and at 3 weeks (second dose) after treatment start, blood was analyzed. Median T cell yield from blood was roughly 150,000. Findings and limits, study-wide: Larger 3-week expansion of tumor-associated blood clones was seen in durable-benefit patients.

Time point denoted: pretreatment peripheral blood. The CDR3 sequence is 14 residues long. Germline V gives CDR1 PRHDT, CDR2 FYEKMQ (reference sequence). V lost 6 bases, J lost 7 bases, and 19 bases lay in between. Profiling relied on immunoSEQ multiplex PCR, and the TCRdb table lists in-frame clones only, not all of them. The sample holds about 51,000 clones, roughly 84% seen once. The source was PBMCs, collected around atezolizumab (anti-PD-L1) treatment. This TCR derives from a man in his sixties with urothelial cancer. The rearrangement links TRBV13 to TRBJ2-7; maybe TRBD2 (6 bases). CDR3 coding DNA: TGTGCCAGCAGACGACTAGTGTTGACTGGGGAGCAGTACTTC. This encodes CASRRLVLTGEQYF.